This record looks at one TCR beta chain sequence and its context. No antigen is known for it. One base away there is no much larger clone; base qualities are not given. The sample is drawn from a study of tumor-infiltrating lymphocytes in primary liver carcinoma (TCRdb year 2017). About the study as a whole: Hepatocellular carcinoma (four) or combined HCC and intrahepatic cholangiocarcinoma (one) was present in the five patients, who were three men and two women aged 30 to 69 years. A total of approximately 35 specimens from 5 patients underwent TCRbeta repertoire sequencing, comprising 25 tumor regions, 5 adjacent noncancerous liver tissues and 5 peripheral blood samples. For each liver tumor, the study sampled five regions along with adjacent normal tissue and blood, and applied TCRbeta repertoire sequencing, expression microarrays and whole-exome sequencing. Each sample produced about 3.5 to 8 million productive TCRbeta reads, and read depth showed no significant difference between tissue types. Repertoires from technical replicates were highly reproducible, with mean shared-clone rates approximately 0.88 and correlation coefficients above 0.95. The five patients had tumors staged T1-T3 N0M0, with maximum diameters ranging from roughly 4 to 10 cm. The 25 or so tumor region samples were profiled with Agilent mRNA microarrays so that TCRbeta repertoire diversity could be related to the local molecular phenotype.

Starting from approximately 500 ng total RNA, TCRbeta-specific cDNA was produced by reverse transcription with a constant-region primer and ProtoScript II reverse transcriptase. Construction of the TCRbeta libraries relied on three nested rounds of multiplex PCR, following a slightly modified ARM-PCR procedure. Sample barcodes and Illumina adapters were added in a final 25-cycle PCR with Deep VentR polymerase. Amplicons of 200-500 bp were gel-purified with a QIAquick gel extraction kit before sequencing. An Illumina HiSeq 2500 was used to sequence the TCRbeta amplicons, generating 250-bp paired-end reads. On the authors' methods: Reads were quality-trimmed with Trimmomatic v0.33, and paired reads were merged with FLASH v1.2.11 to recover full CDR3 sequences. V, D and J germline segments were assigned to the rearranged TCRbeta sequences using MiGEC v1.2.1b. Clonotype statistics and Shannon-Wiener diversity indices were computed with VDJtools v1.0.0. Except for diversity analysis, only the 250 most abundant clonotypes of each sample were used in subsequent analyses to reduce sampling bias. TCRdb redid the processing of the public reads, applying fastp at Q25 and MiXCR, and retained in-frame beta chains. Each entry merges the rows of one CDR3 protein and shows their most common DNA and genes. Clone size and V and J calls follow TCRdb, not the original study. The sample records fewer than 250,000 distinct CDR3 sequences, around 85% of which are singletons. Over 15% of the sample lies in the top ten.

Total RNA and DNA were co-extracted from approximately 20-30 mg of bulk tissue with the AllPrep DNA/RNA mini kit, without cell sorting. Roughly five patients with histopathologically diagnosed primary liver carcinoma underwent surgical resection in China between November 2015 and 2016. Patients had chronic HBV infection and were treatment-naive at sampling. Each tumor was sampled at five spatially separated regions: the superior, inferior, left-lateral and right-lateral poles and the tumor centre. More than 75% viable tumor cells were found by histology in every tumor sample. Fresh tumor and adjacent tissue pieces were bisected, with one half stored in RNAlater at -80 degrees C and the other half sent for histology. General findings and caveats noted by the study authors: Comparison of CD4+ and CD8+ T cell repertoires was precluded by the use of bulk unsorted samples. With just a handful of patients in the study, the authors point out that the findings should be validated in a larger study. Only about 7-25% of top clones were present in all five regions of a tumor, suggesting spatial heterogeneity of tumor-infiltrating T cells. Only the TCR beta chain was sequenced, so true repertoire diversity is likely underestimated because unpaired alpha chains were not captured. A significantly larger repertoire fraction was made up by the top 250 clones in tumors than in blood (p = 0.039). Pairs of tumor regions showed greater repertoire overlap (mean roughly 36%) than tumor-adjacent pairs (roughly 17%) or tumor-blood pairs (approximately 15%), which is consistent with antigen-driven expansion.

Sequenced material: tumor tissue from primary liver carcinoma. The clonotype comes from a man aged 40-49 years with primary liver carcinoma and hepatitis B virus infection.

The DNA reads TGTGCCAGCAGGCTAGGGACTACGCCTTTCAGTGAGTTGTTCTTC. It translates as CASRLGTTPFSELFF. The V gene is TRBV6-1 and the J gene is TRBJ2-1; TRBD2 aligns with 7 central bases. The CDR3 spans 15 residues, from the cysteine through the phenylalanine. The kept DNA is CDR3 alone, 45 bases in frame from the first base. Unmatched junction bases come to 20, with V trimmed by 6 bases and J by 15 bases. Sequences MNHNS (CDR1) and SASEGT (CDR2) are obtained from the germline V gene.